This T cell receptor (beta chain) comes out of a study of cytomegalovirus exposure and HLA in healthy donors. Findings of the study overall: High sensitivity and specificity were reportedly achieved when the classifier diagnosed cytomegalovirus status. Later work associated roughly 17,000 TCR beta sequences with HLA alleles at 0.05 false discovery rate.

Per germline, CDR1 KGHSH and CDR2 LQKENI. Trimming cost V 3 bases and J 5 bases; bases outside gene matches: 5. The CDR3 length is 15 residues. Use of 60 Vbeta and 13 Jbeta primers characterized the PCR. The repertoire was sequenced with immunoSEQ multiplex PCR; TCRdb's copy has only in-frame clones and lacks some. The profile shows roughly 34,000 clones, over 60% of them singletons. A note on this clone: Its target is not known.

The TCR comes from a man aged 25-45 years in good health and CMV-seronegative. Source material: PBMCs. V usage is TRBV18 and J usage is TRBJ2-4; 9 nucleotides line up with TRBD1. CDR3 nucleotides: TGTGCCAGCTCACCTCGCCGGGACAGGGAAAACATTCAGTACTTC. Translated, it gives CASSPRRDRENIQYF.